The next 9 T cell receptor beta chains were all read from a single sample in a study of regulatory T cells. Primers: 52 TRBV forward and 13 TRBJ reverse. Some clones are missing from TCRdb's copy, which holds only in-frame ones; the method was immunoSEQ multiplex PCR. The sample records roughly 15,000 clones, roughly 90% being singletons. Source material: CD8+ T cells sorted from blood. These receptors came from a person in their late teens or twenties with CD3G deficiency.

J is TRBJ2-1 and V is TRBV7-9; 8 nucleotides agree with TRBD1. This CDR3 is built from 15 residues. J was trimmed by 4 bases and V by 5 bases; bases with no gene match: 7. CDR1 and CDR2 (germline): SEHNR, FQNEAQ (reference sequence). This chain's CDR3 is CASSASGTGYNEQFF. The CDR3 region has the DNA TGTGCCAGCAGCGCCTCCGGGACAGGATACAATGAGCAGTTCTTC.

The chain links TRBV9 to TRBJ1-1; no firm D call. Germline V lookup: CDR1 SGDLS, CDR2 YYNGEE. V lost 3 bases and J 1 base, leaving 10 bases between the germline ends. The CDR3 is 14 amino acids. The CDR3 is CASSAEIQNTEAFF. CDR3 bases: TGTGCCAGCAGCGCCGAAATCCAGAACACTGAAGCTTTCTTT.

As regards this clone: This sample also contains other DNA sequences that code for the same CDR3. The V and J genes are TRBV7-9 and TRBJ2-3; TRBD1 matches 9 bases. Trimming cost V 5 bases and J 6 bases; bases outside gene matches: 15. CDR1 SEHNR and CDR2 FQNEAQ come from the germline V gene (reference sequence). The CDR3 is 17 residues long. In nucleotides, the CDR3 is TGTGCCAGCAGCACAGGTCCGGGACAGGGTCCAGCGGATACGCAGTATTTT. Its protein product is CASSTGPGQGPADTQYF.

The chain links TRBV6-6 to TRBJ2-3; perhaps TRBD2 as D (5 bases). CDR1 is MNHNY, CDR2 SVGAGI, per germline (reference sequence). This CDR3 spans 12 amino acids. Trimming cost V 4 bases and J 9 bases, with 11 bases left between them. CDR3 bases: TGTGCCAGCAGTTGGACCCGAGGGACGCAGTATTTT. Translating it yields CASSWTRGTQYF.

The V and J genes are TRBV7-9 and TRBJ2-2; a weak D match, TRBD2 (6 bases). This CDR3 comprises 15 residues. Germline values: CDR1 SEHNR, CDR2 FQNEAQ (reference sequence). Between the trimmed V and J ends, which lost 5 bases and 12 bases, there was a span of 22 bases. The CDR3 nucleotides are TGTGCCAGCAGCCCCAAGGAGGGTAGCCCCGACAAGCTGTTTTTT. It is translated as CASSPKEGSPDKLFF.

This clone was seen a single time. The chain has TRBV27 and TRBJ2-7; D is perhaps TRBD2 (6 bases). Germline V gene data show CDR1 as MNHEY and CDR2 as SMNVEV (reference sequence). The V gene lost 0 bases and the J gene lost 2 bases, with 11 bases spanning the gap. This CDR3 is 15 amino acids long. CDR3: CASSLSGGRTYEQYF. The CDR3 DNA follows: TGTGCCAGCAGTTTATCGGGGGGACGGACCTACGAGCAGTACTTC.

The chain joins TRBV11-2 to TRBJ2-5; 7 nucleotides match TRBD1. There are 15 residues in the CDR3. The germline V gene has CDR1 SGHAT and CDR2 FQNNGV. V gave up 0 bases and J gave up 2 bases; unmatched junction bases: 3. This chain's CDR3 is CASSLEWGQQETQYF. For the CDR3, the DNA is TGTGCCAGCAGCTTAGAATGGGGACAGCAAGAGACCCAGTACTTC.

The genes are TRBV27 and TRBJ2-5, with 15 bases that match TRBD2. The germline V gene encodes CDR1 MNHEY and CDR2 SMNVEV (reference sequence). The J segment lost 4 bases and the V segment lost 6 bases, leaving 12 bases of the junction unmatched. The CDR3 runs 18 residues. CDR3 in amino acids: CASSAQGLAGGLGETQYF. The CDR3 bases are TGTGCCAGCAGCGCCCAGGGACTAGCGGGGGGTTTAGGAGAGACCCAGTACTTC.

The chain joins TRBV6-1 to TRBJ1-1, with D tentatively TRBD1 (5 bases). V was cut by 6 bases and J by 7 bases, with 15 bases left in between. Germline V lookup: CDR1 MNHNS, CDR2 SASEGT. The CDR3 contains 13 residues. The CDR3 DNA follows: TGTGCCAGCAGCGGACAAGGTAAAGATGAAGCTTTCTTT. Protein sequence: CASSGQGKDEAFF.